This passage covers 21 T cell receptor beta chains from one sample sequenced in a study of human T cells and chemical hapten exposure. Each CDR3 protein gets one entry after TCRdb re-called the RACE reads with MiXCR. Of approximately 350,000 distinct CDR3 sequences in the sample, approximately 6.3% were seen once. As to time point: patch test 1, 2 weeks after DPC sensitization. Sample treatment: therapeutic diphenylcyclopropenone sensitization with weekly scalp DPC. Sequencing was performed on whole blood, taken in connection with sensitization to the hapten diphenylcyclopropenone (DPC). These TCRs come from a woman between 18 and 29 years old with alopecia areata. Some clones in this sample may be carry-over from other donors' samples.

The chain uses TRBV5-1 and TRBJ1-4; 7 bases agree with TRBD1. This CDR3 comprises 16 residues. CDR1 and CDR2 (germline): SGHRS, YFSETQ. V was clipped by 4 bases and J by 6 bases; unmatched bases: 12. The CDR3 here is CASSAVPTGIDEKLFF. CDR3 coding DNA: TGCGCCAGCAGCGCCGTTCCGACAGGGATTGATGAAAAACTGTTTTTT.

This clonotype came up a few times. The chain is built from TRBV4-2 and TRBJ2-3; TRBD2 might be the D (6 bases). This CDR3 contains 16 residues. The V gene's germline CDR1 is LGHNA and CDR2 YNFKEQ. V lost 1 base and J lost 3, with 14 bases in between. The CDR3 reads CASSQVLAGGTDTQYF. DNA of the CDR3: TGTGCCAGCAGCCAAGTACTAGCCGGAGGAACAGATACGCAGTATTTT.

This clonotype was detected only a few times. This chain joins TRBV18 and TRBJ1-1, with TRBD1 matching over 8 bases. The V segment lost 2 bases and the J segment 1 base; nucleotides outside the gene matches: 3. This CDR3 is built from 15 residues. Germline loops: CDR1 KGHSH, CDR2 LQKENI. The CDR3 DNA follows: TGTGCCAGCTCACCATCCACAGGGGGGAACACTGAAGCTTTCTTT. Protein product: CASSPSTGGNTEAFF. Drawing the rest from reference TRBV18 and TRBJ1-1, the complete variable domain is NAGVMQNPRHLVRRRGQEARLRCSPMKGHSHVYWYRQLPEEGLKFMVYLQKENIIDESGMPKERFSAEFPKEGPSILRIQQVVRGDSAAYFCASSPSTGGNTEAFFGQGTRLTVV.

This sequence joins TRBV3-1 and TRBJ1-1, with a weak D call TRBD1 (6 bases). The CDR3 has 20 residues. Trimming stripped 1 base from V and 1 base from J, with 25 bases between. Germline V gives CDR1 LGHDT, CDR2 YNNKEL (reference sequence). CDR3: CASSQVRSEQGPFRNTEAFF. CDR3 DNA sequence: TGTGCCAGCAGCCAAGTTCGGTCGGAACAGGGACCGTTCAGGAACACTGAAGCTTTCTTT.

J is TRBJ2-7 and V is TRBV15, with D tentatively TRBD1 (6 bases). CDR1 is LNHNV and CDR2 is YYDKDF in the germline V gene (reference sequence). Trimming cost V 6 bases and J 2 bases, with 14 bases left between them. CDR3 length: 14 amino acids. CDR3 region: CATSIDRWAYEQYF. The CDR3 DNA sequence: TGTGCCACCAGTATTGACAGGTGGGCCTACGAGCAGTACTTC.

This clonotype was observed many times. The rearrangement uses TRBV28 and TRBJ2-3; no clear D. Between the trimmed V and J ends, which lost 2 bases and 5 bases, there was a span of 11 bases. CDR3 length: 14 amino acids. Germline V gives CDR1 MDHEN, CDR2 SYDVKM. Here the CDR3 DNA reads TGTGCCAGCAGTTTAACCCAGCTGCAAGATACGCAGTATTTT. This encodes CASSLTQLQDTQYF.

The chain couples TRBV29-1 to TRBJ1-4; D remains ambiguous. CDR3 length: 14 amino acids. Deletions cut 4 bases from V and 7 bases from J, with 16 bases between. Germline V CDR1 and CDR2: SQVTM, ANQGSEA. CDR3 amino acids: CSVVVQSGGEKLFF. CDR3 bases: TGCAGCGTTGTCGTACAATCGGGCGGTGAAAAACTGTTTTTT.

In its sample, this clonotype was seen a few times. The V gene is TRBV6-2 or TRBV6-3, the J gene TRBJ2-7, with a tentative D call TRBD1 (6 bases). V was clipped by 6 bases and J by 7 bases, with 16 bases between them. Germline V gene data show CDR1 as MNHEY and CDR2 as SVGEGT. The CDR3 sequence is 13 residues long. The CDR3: CASRDDRFREQYF. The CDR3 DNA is TGTGCCAGCAGGGATGACAGGTTCCGGGAGCAGTACTTC.

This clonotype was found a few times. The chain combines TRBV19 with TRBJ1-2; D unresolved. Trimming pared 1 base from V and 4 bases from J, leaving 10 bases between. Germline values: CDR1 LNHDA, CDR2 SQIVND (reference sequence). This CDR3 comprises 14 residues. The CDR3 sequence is CASSIAHSGYGYTF. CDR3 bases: TGTGCCAGTAGTATAGCACATTCGGGCTATGGCTACACCTTC.

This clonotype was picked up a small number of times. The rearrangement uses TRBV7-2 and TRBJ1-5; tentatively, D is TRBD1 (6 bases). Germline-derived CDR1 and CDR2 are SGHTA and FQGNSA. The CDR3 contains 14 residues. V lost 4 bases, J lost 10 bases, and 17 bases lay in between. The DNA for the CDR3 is TGTGCCAGCAGCTCGCCGGGACACCTCTATCCCCAGCATTTT. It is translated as CASSSPGHLYPQHF.

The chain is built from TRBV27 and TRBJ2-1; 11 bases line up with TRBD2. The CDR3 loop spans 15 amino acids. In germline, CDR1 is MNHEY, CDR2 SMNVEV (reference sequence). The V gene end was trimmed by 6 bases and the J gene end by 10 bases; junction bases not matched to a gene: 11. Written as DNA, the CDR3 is TGTGCCAGCAGGCTACTAGCGGGGGAGGGAGGCGAGCAGTTCTTC. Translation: CASRLLAGEGGEQFF.

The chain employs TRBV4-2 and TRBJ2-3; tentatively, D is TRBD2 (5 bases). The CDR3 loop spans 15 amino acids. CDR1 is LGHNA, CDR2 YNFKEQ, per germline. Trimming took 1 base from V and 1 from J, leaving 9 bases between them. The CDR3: CASSQAISGTDTQYF. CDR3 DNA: TGTGCCAGCAGCCAAGCTATTAGCGGCACAGATACGCAGTATTTT.

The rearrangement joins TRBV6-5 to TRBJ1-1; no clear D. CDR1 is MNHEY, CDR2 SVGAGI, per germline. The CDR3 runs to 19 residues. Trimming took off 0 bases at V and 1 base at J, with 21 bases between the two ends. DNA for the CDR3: TGTGCCAGCAGTTACTCGCCCGGAGACCTCCTTGCGGCGAACACTGAAGCTTTCTTT. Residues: CASSYSPGDLLAANTEAFF.

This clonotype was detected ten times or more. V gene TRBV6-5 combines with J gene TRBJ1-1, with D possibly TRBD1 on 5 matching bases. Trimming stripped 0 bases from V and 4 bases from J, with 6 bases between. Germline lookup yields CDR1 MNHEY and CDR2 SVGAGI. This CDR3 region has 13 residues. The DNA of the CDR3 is TGTGCCAGCAGTTACTCCGGGGGCACTGAAGCTTTCTTT. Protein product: CASSYSGGTEAFF.

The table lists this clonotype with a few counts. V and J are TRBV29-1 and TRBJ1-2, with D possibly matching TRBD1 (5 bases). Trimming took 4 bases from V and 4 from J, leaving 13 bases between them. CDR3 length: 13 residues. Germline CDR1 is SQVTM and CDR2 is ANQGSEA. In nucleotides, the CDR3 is TGCAGCGTTGGGGACGCTGTTATCTATGGCTACACCTTC. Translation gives CSVGDAVIYGYTF. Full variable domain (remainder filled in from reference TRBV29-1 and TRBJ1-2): SAVISQKPSRDICQRGTSLTIQCQVDSQVTMMFWYRQQPGQSLTLIATANQGSEATYESGFVIDKFPISRPNLTFSTLTVSNMSPEDSSIYLCSVGDAVIYGYTFGSGTRLTVV.

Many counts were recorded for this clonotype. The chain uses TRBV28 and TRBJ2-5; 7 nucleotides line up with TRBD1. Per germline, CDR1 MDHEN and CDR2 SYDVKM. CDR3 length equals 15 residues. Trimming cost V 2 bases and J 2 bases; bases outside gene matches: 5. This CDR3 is CASSLPAGGQETQYF. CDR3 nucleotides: TGTGCCAGCAGTTTACCAGCAGGGGGACAAGAGACCCAGTACTTC.

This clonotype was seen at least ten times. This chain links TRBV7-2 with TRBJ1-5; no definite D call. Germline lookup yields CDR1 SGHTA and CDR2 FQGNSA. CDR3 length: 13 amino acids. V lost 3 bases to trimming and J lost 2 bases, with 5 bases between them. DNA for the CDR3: TGTGCCAGCAGCTTTTACGGCAATCAGCCCCAGCATTTT. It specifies CASSFYGNQPQHF.

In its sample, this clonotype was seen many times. CDR3 region: CASSFRGTGKKNIQYF. The CDR3 DNA sequence: TGTGCCAGCAGTTTCCGCGGGACAGGGAAGAAAAACATTCAGTACTTC. The rearrangement uses TRBV28 and TRBJ2-4; the match to TRBD1 covers 9 bases. Germline V lookup: CDR1 MDHEN, CDR2 SYDVKM. The ends lost 3 bases at V and 4 bases at J; junction bases unmatched: 7. The length of the CDR3 is 16 residues. Full variable domain (missing parts from reference TRBV28 and TRBJ2-4): DVKVTQSSRYLVKRTGEKVFLECVQDMDHENMFWYRQDPGLGLRLIYFSYDVKMKEKGDIPEGYSVSREKKERFSLILESASTNQTSMYLCASSFRGTGKKNIQYFGAGTRLSVL.

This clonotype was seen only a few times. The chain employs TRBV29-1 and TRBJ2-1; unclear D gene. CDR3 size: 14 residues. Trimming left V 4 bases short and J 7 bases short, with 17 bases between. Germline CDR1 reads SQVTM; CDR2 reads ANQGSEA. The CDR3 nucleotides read TGCAGCGTTGTAGCCCCCGAAGATTTGAATGAGCAGTTCTTC. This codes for CSVVAPEDLNEQFF.

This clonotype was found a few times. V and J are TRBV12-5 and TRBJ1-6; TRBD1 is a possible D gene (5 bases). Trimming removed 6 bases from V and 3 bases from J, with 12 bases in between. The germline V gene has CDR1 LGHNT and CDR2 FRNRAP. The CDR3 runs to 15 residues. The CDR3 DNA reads TGTGCTAGTGGGGGGGTTTCTATCTATAATTCACCCCTCCACTTT. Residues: CASGGVSIYNSPLHF. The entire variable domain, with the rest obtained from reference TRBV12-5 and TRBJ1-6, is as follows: DARVTQTPRHKVTEMGQEVTMRCQPILGHNTVFWYRQTMMQGLELLAYFRNRAPLDDSGMPKDRFSAEMPDATLATLKIQPSEPRDSAVYFCASGGVSIYNSPLHFGNGTRLTVT.

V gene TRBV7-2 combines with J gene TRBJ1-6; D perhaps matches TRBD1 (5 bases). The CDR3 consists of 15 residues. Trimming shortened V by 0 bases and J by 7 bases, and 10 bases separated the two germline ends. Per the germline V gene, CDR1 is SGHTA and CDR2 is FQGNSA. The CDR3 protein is CASSLAGTGNSPLHF. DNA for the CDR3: TGTGCCAGCAGCTTAGCTGGGACGGGGAATTCACCCCTCCACTTT.